This paragraph covers one TCR beta chain sequence. A junction boundary mismatches the germline segment, possibly from a read error. This sample was included in a study of cytomegalovirus exposure and HLA in healthy donors. Germline-derived CDR1 and CDR2 are SQVTM and ANQGSEA. CDR3 length equals 15 residues. PCR primers comprised 60 Vbeta and 13 Jbeta primers. Profiled with immunoSEQ multiplex PCR; TCRdb holds only in-frame clones, not every one. The sample includes 100,000 to 150,000 clones, around 80% of them seen just once. V is TRBV29-1 and J is TRBJ2-1; 7 nucleotides align to TRBD1. This clonotype was sampled from a young woman in good health and CMV-seropositive. Sequenced: PBMCs. The CDR3 DNA reads TGCAGCGTTGAAGATCAAAGGGGGCTTTACAGTGAGCAGTTCTTC. This translates into CSVEDQRGLYSEQFF.